The following is a T cell receptor beta chain sequence with its context. Its antigen is still unknown. Once obtained from cultured CD4+ T cells, the DNA was sequenced using the Oncomine TCR Beta short-read assay. Genomic DNA was isolated from cultured CD4+ T cells. One entry per CDR3 protein, called by TCRdb with MiXCR from the PCR reads. The sample has approximately 9,500 distinct CDR3 sequences, approximately 30% seen once; the top ten hold about 12%. This sample stems from a study of vaccination and CD4 T cells after COVID-19. The study, taken as a whole, reports: Rising from around 20 to 38, the median of SARS-CoV-2-reactive clonotypes did not change significantly.

The treatment denotes: roughly 10-day PBMC culture with coronavirus spike peptide pools or control peptides (ViraFEST assay). Upon completion of under 12 days of culture, CD4+ T cells were isolated via negative selection. V shed 5 bases, J shed 9 bases, and the junction held 7 bases outside the gene matches. Germline CDR1 reads SGHTA; CDR2 reads FQGNSA. The CDR3 length is 16 residues. This chain joins TRBV7-2 and TRBJ2-1; TRBD2 agrees at 16 bases. The sequence derives from a human donor who had recovered from COVID-19. The sequences come from CD4+ T cells from blood, cultured in vitro, collected after SARS-CoV-2 vaccination. CDR3 DNA: TGTGCCAGCAGCCCCAGGGGACTAGCGGGAGGGAGTGAGCAGTTCTTC. Protein product: CASSPRGLAGGSEQFF. Full variable domain (rest looked up from reference TRBV7-2 and TRBJ2-1): GAGVSQSPSNKVTEKGKDVELRCDPISGHTALYWYRQSLGQGLEFLIYFQGNSAPDKSGLPSDRFSAERTGGSVSTLTIQRTQQEDSAVYLCASSPRGLAGGSEQFFGPGTRLTVL.